The next 30 T cell receptor beta chains were all read from a single sample in a study of patients and donors after allogeneic stem cell transplantation (dated by TCRdb to the early 2020s). Library creation used RT-PCR. Reads for this sample came from a NextSeq 550. TCRdb's own reprocessing of the public reads used fastp at Q25 and MiXCR and kept productive beta chains. Rows with one shared CDR3 protein collapse into an entry with the most common genes and DNA. This sample holds about 57,000 distinct CDR3 sequences; 13% were observed only once. Around a third of the sample goes to the ten largest clones. Material: blood, either unsorted or a sorted T cell fraction (not recorded which). Receptor source: a human donor who was either an allogeneic HSCT recipient or a stem cell or donor lymphocyte infusion donor (not recorded which). It is not recorded whose cells these are; they may come from a transplant donor.

The CDR3 spells CASSLSPRGASSYEQYF. The CDR3 DNA reads TGTGCCAGCAGCTTGTCCCCTCGGGGGGCGAGCTCCTACGAGCAGTACTTC. This sequence joins TRBV5-6 and TRBJ2-7; D might be TRBD2 (7 bases). Germline V lookup: CDR1 SGHDT, CDR2 YYEEEE. Trimming shortened V by 1 base and J by 0 bases, and 17 bases separated the two germline ends. The CDR3 sequence is 17 residues long.

The chain is built from TRBV5-1 and TRBJ2-7, with a tentative D call TRBD1 (5 bases). Germline-derived CDR1 and CDR2 are SGHRS and YFSETQ. The V end was cut by 1 base, the J end by 5 bases, with 10 bases between. CDR3 length: 13 residues. The CDR3 here is CASSLQGYDEQYF. In nucleotides, the CDR3 is TGCGCCAGCAGCTTGCAGGGTTACGACGAGCAGTACTTC.

This clonotype was seen repeatedly, ten times or more. The chain links TRBV5-5 to TRBJ1-4; 7 bases align to TRBD1. The V and J ends lost 4 bases and 4 bases, in that order; junction bases with no gene match: 4. This CDR3 has 14 amino acids. Germline V gives CDR1 SGHKS, CDR2 YYEKEE (reference sequence). The CDR3 sequence: CASSLTGNNEKLFF. The CDR3 nucleotides read TGTGCCAGCAGCCTGACAGGGAATAATGAAAAACTGTTTTTT.

The chain is built from TRBV12-3 or TRBV12-4 and TRBJ1-2, with D unclear. V was cut by 4 bases and J by 4 bases, with 13 bases left in between. This CDR3 has 14 residues. CDR3 nucleotide sequence: TGTGCCAGCAGTTACCATCCGGAGGCCTATGGCTACACCTTC. Its translation: CASSYHPEAYGYTF.

The chain has TRBV6-6 and TRBJ1-1; TRBD1 matches 11 bases. The CDR3 is 15 amino acids. From germline, CDR1 is MNHNY and CDR2 SVGAGI (reference sequence). J lost 10 bases, V lost 0 bases, and 7 bases had no gene match. CDR3 sequence reads: CASSYSDRGQGVAFF. Written as DNA, the CDR3 is TGTGCCAGCAGTTACTCGGACAGGGGGCAAGGGGTAGCTTTCTTT.

The CDR3 coding sequence is TGTGCCAGCAGCTTTAGTTCCGGGGCCAACGTCCTGACTTTC. Protein: CASSFSSGANVLTF. This chain connects TRBV7-9 to TRBJ2-6; no clear D gene. There are 14 residues in the CDR3. Trimming left V 3 bases short and J 4 bases short, with 7 bases between. Per germline, CDR1 SEHNR and CDR2 FQNEAQ (reference sequence).

This clonotype was seen ten or more times. The chain employs TRBV20-1 and TRBJ1-3; D uncertain. The CDR3 spans 13 residues. From germline, CDR1 is DFQATT and CDR2 SNEGSKA (reference sequence). V gave up 6 bases and J gave up 4 bases, with 13 bases separating them. The CDR3 spells CSAPAGLGNTIYF. CDR3 DNA sequence: TGCAGTGCCCCCGCAGGCCTAGGAAACACCATATATTTT.

The V gene is TRBV7-6, the J gene TRBJ2-7, with D possibly TRBD2 on 6 matching bases. The CDR3 is 14 residues long. V lost 1 base and J 2 bases, leaving 9 bases between the germline ends. Germline CDR1 and CDR2: SGHVS and FNYEAQ. Here the CDR3 DNA reads TGTGCCAGCAGCTTAGAACTAGCAGCCTACGAGCAGTACTTC. Its translation: CASSLELAAYEQYF.

The V gene is TRBV10-1, the J gene TRBJ2-2, with 10 positions matching TRBD2. V shed 3 bases and J 7 bases; nucleotides not matched to a gene: 11. Germline CDR1 WNHNN, CDR2 SYGVQD (reference sequence). The CDR3 contains 17 residues. The CDR3 protein is CASSEALLAGEDGELFF. The CDR3 region has the DNA TGCGCCAGCAGTGAAGCCCTCCTAGCGGGAGAGGACGGGGAGCTGTTTTTT.

The chain uses TRBV21-1 and TRBJ1-5; no check of the table's D call, TRBD1, against the DNA was made. TRBV21-1 is assigned pseudogene status. The CDR3 consists of 12 residues. CDR3 region: CASSSRLQPQHF. The CDR3 DNA follows: TGTGCCAGCAGCTCCCGACTCCAGCCCCAGCATTTT.

Ten or more counts support this clonotype. The chain links TRBV20-1 to TRBJ1-2, with TRBD1 matching 9 bases. Losses at the gene ends were 0 bases for V and 5 bases for J; bases not matched to a gene: 13. CDR1 and CDR2 (germline): DFQATT, SNEGSKA (reference sequence). The CDR3 length is 17 residues. The CDR3 sequence is CSARDFISGQGGYGYTF. CDR3 nucleotides: TGCAGTGCTAGAGATTTTATCTCGGGACAGGGTGGGTATGGCTACACCTTC.

As to this clonotype: The junction and the germline gene differ at one end; a read error may be behind it. The chain employs TRBV18 and TRBJ1-4; the match to TRBD1 covers 7 bases. CDR1 KGHSH and CDR2 LQKENI come from the germline V gene. The CDR3 runs 22 residues. This CDR3 reads CASSPTAVTRWGSRGFYEELFF. CDR3 bases: TGTGCCAGCTCACCAACCGCCGTTACACGGTGGGGATCCAGGGGGTTTTATGAAGAACTGTTTTTT.

This chain joins TRBV12-3 or TRBV12-4 and TRBJ2-3; 9 nucleotides line up with TRBD1. The trim removed 6 bases at V and 6 bases at J, leaving 10 bases unmatched. The CDR3 runs 15 residues. The CDR3 reads CASRKTGGALDTQYF. CDR3 in DNA: TGTGCCAGCAGAAAGACAGGGGGGGCCTTGGATACGCAGTATTTT.

J is TRBJ2-3 and V is TRBV12-3 or TRBV12-4; D uncertain. CDR3 length: 14 residues. Between the trimmed V and J ends, which lost 3 bases and 4 bases, there was a span of 11 bases. The CDR3: CASSFGQAPDTQYF. Here the CDR3 DNA reads TGTGCCAGCAGTTTCGGGCAGGCCCCAGATACGCAGTATTTT.

The genes are TRBV20-1 and TRBJ2-1; D might be TRBD2 (5 bases). This CDR3 has 16 residues. Germline lookup yields CDR1 DFQATT and CDR2 SNEGSKA (reference sequence). Between the trimmed V and J ends, which lost 4 bases and 5 bases, there was a span of 21 bases. CDR3 region: CSAITRSYFSDNEQFF. The CDR3 nucleotides read TGCAGTGCTATAACTAGATCCTACTTTTCGGACAATGAGCAGTTCTTC.

Judged by abundance, this clonotype is medium-sized (0.01 to 0.1%). V is TRBV20-1 and J is TRBJ1-5; TRBD1 agrees at 9 bases. Germline V CDR1 and CDR2: DFQATT, SNEGSKA (reference sequence). The V segment lost 6 bases and the J segment 1 base; nucleotides outside the gene matches: 7. This CDR3 comprises 15 residues. CDR3: CSAPKTGGSNQPQHF. CDR3 DNA sequence: TGCAGTGCCCCGAAGACAGGGGGGAGCAATCAGCCCCAGCATTTT.

J is TRBJ2-1 and V is TRBV7-9, with D unclear. The V and J ends lost 3 bases and 0 bases respectively, with 15 bases between them. The CDR3 has 17 amino acids. Germline V lookup: CDR1 SEHNR, CDR2 FQNEAQ (reference sequence). The CDR3 reads CASSFPVEAFSYNEQFF. CDR3 nucleotide sequence: TGTGCCAGCAGCTTCCCCGTTGAGGCCTTCTCCTACAATGAGCAGTTCTTC.

This clonotype was counted between two and nine times. This sequence joins TRBV5-1 and TRBJ2-1; 8 nucleotides line up with TRBD1. From germline, CDR1 is SGHRS and CDR2 YFSETQ. Germline trimming cut 3 bases from V and 1 base from J; bases unmatched to any gene: 3. This CDR3 spans 15 amino acids. The CDR3 DNA is TGCGCCAGCAGCTACGGGACAGGTTCCTACAATGAGCAGTTCTTC. It encodes CASSYGTGSYNEQFF.

The V call is TRBV12-3 or TRBV12-4, the J call TRBJ2-7; D not resolved. V was clipped by 2 bases and J by 0 bases, with 11 bases between them. This CDR3 has 15 residues. The CDR3: CASSLIVGNSYEQYF. The CDR3 region has the DNA TGTGCCAGCAGTTTAATAGTTGGGAACTCCTACGAGCAGTACTTC.

For this clonotype: It may be a read error: a sequence one base away is much more abundant. This rearrangement joins TRBV5-6 to TRBJ1-5, with D uncertain. Germline lookup yields CDR1 SGHDT and CDR2 YYEEEE. The CDR3 extends over 14 amino acids. The CDR3 region is CAGSLLYSNQPQHF. The CDR3 nucleotides are TGTGCCGGCAGCTTACTATATAGCAATCAGCCCCAGCATTTT. The complete variable domain, with remaining parts taken from reference TRBV5-6 and TRBJ1-5, reads DAGVTQSPTHLIKTRGQQVTLRCSPKSGHDTVSWYQQALGQGPQFIFQYYEEEERQRGNFPDRFSGHQFPNYSSELNVNALLLGDSALYLCAGSLLYSNQPQHFGDGTRLSIL.

In its sample, this clonotype was seen a few times. CDR3 residues: CASSYTSGRALETQYF. DNA for the CDR3: TGTGCCAGCAGTTACACTAGCGGGAGGGCCTTGGAGACCCAGTACTTC. J is TRBJ2-5 and V is TRBV6-2 or TRBV6-3; 13 bases map to TRBD2. V gave up 2 bases and J gave up 5 bases; unmatched junction bases: 5. CDR3 length: 16 residues. Germline CDR1 MNHEY, CDR2 SVGEGT.

V and J are TRBV20-1 and TRBJ1-1; 7 nucleotides agree with TRBD1. Germline CDR1 is DFQATT and CDR2 is SNEGSKA (reference sequence). V shed 6 bases, J shed 4 bases, and the junction held 8 bases outside the gene matches. The CDR3 spans 13 residues. CDR3 residues: CSAHETGLTEAFF. CDR3 sequence (DNA): TGCAGTGCCCACGAGACAGGGCTCACTGAAGCTTTCTTT.

The gene calls are TRBV30 and TRBJ1-1; D is unclear. The germline CDR1 and CDR2 sequences are GTSNPN and SVGIG (reference sequence). The ends were cut back, 0 bases at V and 2 bases at J, with 7 bases in the middle. The CDR3 is 13 amino acids. CDR3 bases: TGTGCCTGGAGTGTACGCTTAAACACTGAAGCTTTCTTT. The encoded protein is CAWSVRLNTEAFF.

The chain joins TRBV4-2 to TRBJ2-7; 9 bases align to TRBD1. The CDR3 loop spans 14 amino acids. V lost 4 bases to trimming and J lost 5 bases; unmatched junction nucleotides: 6. Germline-derived CDR1 and CDR2 are LGHNA and YNFKEQ. The CDR3 coding sequence is TGTGCCAGCAGCCCGACAGGGGGTCTAGACGAGCAGTACTTC. It translates to CASSPTGGLDEQYF.

This clonotype occurred a few times. The J gene is TRBJ1-1, the V gene TRBV20-1; D remains ambiguous. Per the germline V gene, CDR1 is DFQATT and CDR2 is SNEGSKA (reference sequence). Trimming took 4 bases from V and 5 from J, leaving 14 bases between them. This CDR3 contains 13 residues. The DNA of the CDR3 is TGCAGTGCTAAGATCCCGAAGAGAACTGAAGCTTTCTTT. Translated, it gives CSAKIPKRTEAFF.

This chain uses TRBV6-1 with TRBJ1-5; no reliable D call. The CDR3 length is 14 residues. The V end was cut by 0 bases, the J end by 4 bases, with 7 bases between. Germline CDR1 and CDR2: MNHNS and SASEGT. The CDR3 coding sequence is TGTGCCAGCAGTGAAGCGGGCAGAAATCAGCCCCAGCATTTT. Its protein product is CASSEAGRNQPQHF.

This rearrangement joins TRBV20-1 to TRBJ2-1, with no clear D. The germline CDR1 and CDR2 sequences are DFQATT and SNEGSKA (reference sequence). Between the trimmed V and J ends, which lost 1 base and 7 bases, there was a span of 5 bases. This CDR3 region has 11 residues. In nucleotides, the CDR3 is TGCAGTGCTAGAGTTTCGAATGAGCAGTTCTTC. Protein product: CSARVSNEQFF.

This clonotype has more than one count but fewer than ten. DNA of the CDR3: TGCGCCAGCAGCTTATACGGGAGGCCGAGCACAGATACGCAGTATTTT. Protein sequence: CASSLYGRPSTDTQYF. The V gene is TRBV5-1, the J gene TRBJ2-3; 7 bases fit TRBD2. The V and J ends lost 2 bases and 0 bases, in that order; junction bases with no gene match: 6. The CDR3 has 16 amino acids. The germline V gene has CDR1 SGHRS and CDR2 YFSETQ.

This clonotype was observed a few times. The chain couples TRBV10-1 to TRBJ1-4, with TRBD1 identical over 9 bases. The germline V gene has CDR1 WNHNN and CDR2 SYGVQD (reference sequence). V lost 6 bases to trimming and J lost 0 bases; unmatched junction nucleotides: 11. The length of the CDR3 is 18 residues. Here the CDR3 reads CASSPLGQGIATNEKLFF. The CDR3 region has the DNA TGCGCCAGCAGCCCCTTGGGACAGGGAATTGCAACTAATGAAAAACTGTTTTTT.

Concerning this clonotype itself: A junction end diverges from the germline sequence, so it may reflect a read error. This chain joins TRBV7-7 and TRBJ2-1; 12 bases align to TRBD2. The CDR3 contains 15 residues. Germline CDR1 SSHAT, CDR2 FNYEAQ (reference sequence). CDR3 protein: CASSPGLAGYNEQFF. As DNA, the CDR3 is TGTGCTAGCAGCCCCGGACTAGCGGGATACAATGAGCAGTTCTTC.